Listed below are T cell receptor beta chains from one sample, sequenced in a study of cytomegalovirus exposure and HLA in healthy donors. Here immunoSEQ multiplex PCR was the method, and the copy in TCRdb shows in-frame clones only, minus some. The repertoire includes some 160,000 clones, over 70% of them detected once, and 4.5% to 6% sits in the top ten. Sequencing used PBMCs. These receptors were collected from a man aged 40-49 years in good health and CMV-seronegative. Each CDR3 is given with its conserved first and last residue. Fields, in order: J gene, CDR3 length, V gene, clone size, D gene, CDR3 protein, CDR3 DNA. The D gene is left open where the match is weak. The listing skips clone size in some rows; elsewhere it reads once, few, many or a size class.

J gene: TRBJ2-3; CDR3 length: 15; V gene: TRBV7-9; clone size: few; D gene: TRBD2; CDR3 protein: CASSRTSGGTDTQYF; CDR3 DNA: TGTGCCAGCAGTAGGACTAGCGGGGGAACAGATACGCAGTATTTT
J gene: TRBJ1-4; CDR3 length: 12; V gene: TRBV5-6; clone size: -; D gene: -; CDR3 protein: CASSLNFGKLFF; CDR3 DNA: TGTGCCAGCAGCCTTAACTTTGGAAAACTGTTTTTT
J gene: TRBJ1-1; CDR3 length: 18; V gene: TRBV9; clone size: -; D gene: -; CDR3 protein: CASSVVHVTPGLNTEAFF; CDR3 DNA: TGTGCCAGCAGCGTGGTTCATGTTACGCCAGGGTTGAACACTGAAGCTTTCTTT
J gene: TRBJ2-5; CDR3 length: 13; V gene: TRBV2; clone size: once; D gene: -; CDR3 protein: CASREQGRETQYF; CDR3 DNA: TGTGCCAGCAGAGAACAGGGCAGGGAGACCCAGTACTTC
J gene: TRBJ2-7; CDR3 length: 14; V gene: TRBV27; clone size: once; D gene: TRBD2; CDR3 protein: CASSLAAGGNEQYF; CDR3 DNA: TGTGCCAGCAGTTTAGCGGCGGGAGGCAACGAGCAGTACTTC
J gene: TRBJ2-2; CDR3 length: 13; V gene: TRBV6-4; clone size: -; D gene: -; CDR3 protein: CASRDTGSGELFF; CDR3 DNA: TGTGCCAGCAGGGACACAGGGTCCGGGGAGCTGTTTTTT
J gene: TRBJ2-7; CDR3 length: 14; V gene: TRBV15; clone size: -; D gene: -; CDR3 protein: CATSRGDRPYEQYF; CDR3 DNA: TGTGCCACCAGCAGAGGAGACAGACCCTACGAGCAGTACTTC
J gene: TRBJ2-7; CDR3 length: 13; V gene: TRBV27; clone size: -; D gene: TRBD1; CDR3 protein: CATAGTGYSEQYF; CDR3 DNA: TGTGCCACCGCCGGGACAGGGTACTCCGAGCAGTACTTC
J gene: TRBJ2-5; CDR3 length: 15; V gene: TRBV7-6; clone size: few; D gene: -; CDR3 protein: CASSLVRAGGETQYF; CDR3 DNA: TGTGCCAGCAGCTTAGTTCGGGCAGGGGGGGAGACCCAGTACTTC
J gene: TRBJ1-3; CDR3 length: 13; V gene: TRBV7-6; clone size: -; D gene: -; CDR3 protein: CASSLLSRNTIYF; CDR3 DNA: TGTGCCAGCAGCTTATTAAGCAGAAACACCATATATTTT
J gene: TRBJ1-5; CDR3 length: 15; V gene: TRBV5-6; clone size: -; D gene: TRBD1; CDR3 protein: CAIPSGTGLRAPQHF; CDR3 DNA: TGTGCCATCCCCTCGGGGACAGGGTTAAGGGCGCCCCAGCATTTT
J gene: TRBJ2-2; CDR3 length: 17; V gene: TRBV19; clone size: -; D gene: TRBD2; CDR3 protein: CASSTGLAGGGTGELFF; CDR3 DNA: TGTGCCAGTAGTACGGGACTAGCGGGAGGGGGTACCGGGGAGCTGTTTTTT
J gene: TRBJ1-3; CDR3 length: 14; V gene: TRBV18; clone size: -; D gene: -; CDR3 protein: CASSPMESGNTIYF; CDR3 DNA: TGTGCCAGCTCACCAATGGAGTCTGGAAACACCATATATTTT
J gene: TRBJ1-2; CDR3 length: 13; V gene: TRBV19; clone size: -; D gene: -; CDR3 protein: CASSPGVGYGYTF; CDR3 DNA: TGTGCCAGTAGTCCAGGGGTAGGCTATGGCTACACCTTC
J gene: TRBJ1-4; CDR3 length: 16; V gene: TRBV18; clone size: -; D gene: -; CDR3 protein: CASSPLTAATNEKLFF; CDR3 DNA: TGTGCCAGCTCACCCCTTACAGCTGCAACTAATGAAAAACTGTTTTTT
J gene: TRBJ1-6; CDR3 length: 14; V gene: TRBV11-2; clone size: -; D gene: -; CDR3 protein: CASSFGAGVPPLHF; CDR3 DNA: TGTGCCAGCAGCTTTGGGGCAGGGGTGCCACCCCTCCACTTT
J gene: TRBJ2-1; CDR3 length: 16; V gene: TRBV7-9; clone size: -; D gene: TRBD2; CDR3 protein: CASSLGGGGAYNEQFF; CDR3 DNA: TGTGCCAGCAGCTTAGGCGGCGGGGGGGCCTACAATGAGCAGTTCTTC
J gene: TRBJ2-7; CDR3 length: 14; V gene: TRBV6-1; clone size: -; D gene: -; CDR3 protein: CASNDRNPSYEQYF; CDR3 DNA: TGTGCCAGCAATGACAGAAATCCCTCCTACGAGCAGTACTTC
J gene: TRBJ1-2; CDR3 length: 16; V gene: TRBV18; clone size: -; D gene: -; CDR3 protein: CASSPPMGARVYGYTF; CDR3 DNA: TGTGCCAGCTCACCACCGATGGGGGCACGGGTTTATGGCTACACCTTC
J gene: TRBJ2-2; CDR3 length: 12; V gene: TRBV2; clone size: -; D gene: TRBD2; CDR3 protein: CASRRETGELFF; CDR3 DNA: TGTGCCAGCAGGCGGGAGACCGGGGAGCTGTTTTTT
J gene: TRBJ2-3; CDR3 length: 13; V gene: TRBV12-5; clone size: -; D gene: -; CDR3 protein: CASGLLATDTQYF; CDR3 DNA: TGTGCTAGTGGTTTATTAGCCACAGATACGCAGTATTTT
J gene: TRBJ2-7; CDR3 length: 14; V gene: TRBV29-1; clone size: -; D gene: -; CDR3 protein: CSVEETGKSYEQYF; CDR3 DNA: TGCAGCGTTGAAGAAACAGGGAAGTCCTACGAGCAGTACTTC
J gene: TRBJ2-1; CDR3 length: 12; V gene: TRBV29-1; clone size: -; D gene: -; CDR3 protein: CTVRGPYNEQFF; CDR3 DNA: TGCACCGTTCGGGGTCCCTACAATGAGCAGTTCTTC
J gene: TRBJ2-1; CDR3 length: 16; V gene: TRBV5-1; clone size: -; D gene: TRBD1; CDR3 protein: CASTTMGQRTYNEQFF; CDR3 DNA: TGCGCCAGCACTACAATGGGACAGAGGACCTACAATGAGCAGTTCTTC
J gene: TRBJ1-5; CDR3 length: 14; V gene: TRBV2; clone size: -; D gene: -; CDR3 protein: CASSRQGSNQPQHF; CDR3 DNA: TGTGCCAGTTCGAGGCAGGGCAGCAATCAGCCCCAGCATTTT
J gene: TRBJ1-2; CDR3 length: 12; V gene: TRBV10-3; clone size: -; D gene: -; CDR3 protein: CAISESSGGYTF; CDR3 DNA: TGTGCCATCAGTGAGTCCTCGGGGGGCTACACCTTC